This paragraph covers one TCR beta chain sequence. Its antigen remains unidentified. This record belongs to a study of T-cell reconstitution after alpha-beta-depleted transplantation in children. Findings and limits, study-wide: There were some patients whose high TCRbeta diversity at day 60 came from surviving recipient T cells and thymic progenitors.

The CDR3 contains 16 residues. Germline-derived CDR1 and CDR2 are LNHNV and YYDKDF (reference sequence). Deletions cut 0 bases from V and 0 bases from J, with 9 bases between. For TCRbeta, the library was prepared with unique molecular identifiers. One entry per CDR3 protein, called by TCRdb with MiXCR from the PCR reads. Of about 580,000 distinct CDR3 sequences listed, more than 20% are singletons. The source of this sequence is a boy less than two years old who had a stem cell transplant for acute myeloid leukemia, so the T cells may come from the graft donor. The chain employs TRBV15 and TRBJ1-5, with D unresolved. The starting material was PBMCs, mostly from graft donor cells, obtained 360 days after TCRalphabeta/CD19-depleted stem cell transplant. CDR3 residues: CATSRDREGSNQPQHF. In DNA, the CDR3 is TGTGCCACCAGCAGAGATCGGGAGGGTAGCAATCAGCCCCAGCATTTT.